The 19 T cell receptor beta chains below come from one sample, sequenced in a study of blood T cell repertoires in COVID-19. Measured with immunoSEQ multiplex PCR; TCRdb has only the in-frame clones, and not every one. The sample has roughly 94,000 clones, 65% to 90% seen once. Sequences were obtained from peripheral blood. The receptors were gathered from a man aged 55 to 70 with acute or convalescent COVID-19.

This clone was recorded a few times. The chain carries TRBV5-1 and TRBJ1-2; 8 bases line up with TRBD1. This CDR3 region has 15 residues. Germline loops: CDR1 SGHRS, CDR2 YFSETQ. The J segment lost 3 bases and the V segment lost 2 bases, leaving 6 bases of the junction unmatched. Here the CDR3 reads CASSFWTGSDYGYTF. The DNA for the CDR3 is TGCGCCAGCAGCTTCTGGACAGGGAGCGACTATGGCTACACCTTC.

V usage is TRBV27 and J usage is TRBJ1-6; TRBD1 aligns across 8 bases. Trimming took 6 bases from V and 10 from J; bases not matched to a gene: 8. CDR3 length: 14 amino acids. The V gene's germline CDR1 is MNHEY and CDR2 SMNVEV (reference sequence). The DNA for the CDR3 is TGTGCCAGCAGGCGACAGGGGAGGTACTCACCCCTCCACTTT. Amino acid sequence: CASRRQGRYSPLHF.

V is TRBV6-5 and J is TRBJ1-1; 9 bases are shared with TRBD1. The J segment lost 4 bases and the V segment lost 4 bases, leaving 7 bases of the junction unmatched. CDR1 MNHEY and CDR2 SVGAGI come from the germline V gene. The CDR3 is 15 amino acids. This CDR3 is CASSSTGTGSTEAFF. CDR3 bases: TGTGCCAGCAGTTCCACCGGGACAGGGAGCACTGAAGCTTTCTTT.

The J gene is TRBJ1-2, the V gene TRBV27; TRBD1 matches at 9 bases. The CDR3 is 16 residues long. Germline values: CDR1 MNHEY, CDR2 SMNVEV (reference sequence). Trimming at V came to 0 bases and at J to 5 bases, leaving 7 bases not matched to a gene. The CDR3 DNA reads TGTGCCAGCAGTTTATCGATAGGACAGGGGATATATGGCTACACCTTC. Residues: CASSLSIGQGIYGYTF.

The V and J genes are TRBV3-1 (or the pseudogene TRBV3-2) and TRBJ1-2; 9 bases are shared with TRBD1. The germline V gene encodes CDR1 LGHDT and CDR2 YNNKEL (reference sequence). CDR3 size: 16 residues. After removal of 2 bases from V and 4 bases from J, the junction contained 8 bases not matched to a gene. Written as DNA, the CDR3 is TGTGCCAGCAGCCAACTGAACAGGGGGCATTTCTATGGCTACACCTTC. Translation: CASSQLNRGHFYGYTF.

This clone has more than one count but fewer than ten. CDR3: CASSVGQGAYAGELFF. As DNA, the CDR3 is TGTGCCAGCTCCGTGGGACAGGGGGCCTATGCCGGGGAGCTGTTTTTT. The rearrangement joins TRBV5-4 to TRBJ2-2, with 12 bases fitting TRBD1. V shed 7 bases, J shed 6 bases, and the junction held 10 bases outside the gene matches. Germline V gene sequence: CDR1 SGHNT, CDR2 YYREEE (reference sequence). The CDR3 has 16 amino acids.

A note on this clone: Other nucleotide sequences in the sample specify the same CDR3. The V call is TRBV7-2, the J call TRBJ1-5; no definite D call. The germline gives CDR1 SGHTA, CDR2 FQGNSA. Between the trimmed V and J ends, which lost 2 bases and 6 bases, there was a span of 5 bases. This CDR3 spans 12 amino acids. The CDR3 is CASSLYSQPQHF. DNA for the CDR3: TGTGCCAGCAGCTTATATTCTCAGCCCCAGCATTTT.

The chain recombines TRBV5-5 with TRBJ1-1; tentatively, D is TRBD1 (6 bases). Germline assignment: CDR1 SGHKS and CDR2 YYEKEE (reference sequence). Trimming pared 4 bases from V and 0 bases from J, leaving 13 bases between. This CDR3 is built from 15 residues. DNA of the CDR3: TGTGCCAGCAGCACATGGACAGTAATGAACACTGAAGCTTTCTTT. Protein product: CASSTWTVMNTEAFF.

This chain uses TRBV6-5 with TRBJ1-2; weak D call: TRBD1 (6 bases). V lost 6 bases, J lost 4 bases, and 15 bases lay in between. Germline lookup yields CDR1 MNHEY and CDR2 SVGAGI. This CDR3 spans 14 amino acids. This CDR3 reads CASRRLGQTYGYTF. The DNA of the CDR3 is TGTGCCAGCAGGAGACTCGGACAGACCTATGGCTACACCTTC.

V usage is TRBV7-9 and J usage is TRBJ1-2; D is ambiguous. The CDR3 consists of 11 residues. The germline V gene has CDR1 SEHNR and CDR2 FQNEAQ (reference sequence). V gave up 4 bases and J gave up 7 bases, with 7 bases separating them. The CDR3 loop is CASSSGIGYTF. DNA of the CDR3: TGTGCCAGCAGCTCGGGGATTGGCTACACCTTC.

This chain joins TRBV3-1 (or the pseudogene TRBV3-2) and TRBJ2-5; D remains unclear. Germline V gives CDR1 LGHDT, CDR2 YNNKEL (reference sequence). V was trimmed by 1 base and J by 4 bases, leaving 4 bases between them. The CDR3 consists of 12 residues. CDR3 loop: CASSQARETQYF. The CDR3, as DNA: TGTGCCAGCAGCCAAGCCCGAGAGACCCAGTACTTC.

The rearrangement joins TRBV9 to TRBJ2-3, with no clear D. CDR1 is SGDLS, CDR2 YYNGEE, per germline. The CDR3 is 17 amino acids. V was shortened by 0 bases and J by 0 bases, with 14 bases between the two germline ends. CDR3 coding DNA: TGTGCCAGCAGCGTAGGGCGACTCCCATATAGCACAGATACGCAGTATTTT. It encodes CASSVGRLPYSTDTQYF.

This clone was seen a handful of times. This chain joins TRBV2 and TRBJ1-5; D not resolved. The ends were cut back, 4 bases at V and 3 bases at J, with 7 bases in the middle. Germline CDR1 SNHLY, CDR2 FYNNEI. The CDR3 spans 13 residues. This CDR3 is CASSVGVNQPQHF. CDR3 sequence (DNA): TGTGCCAGCAGTGTCGGGGTCAATCAGCCCCAGCATTTT.

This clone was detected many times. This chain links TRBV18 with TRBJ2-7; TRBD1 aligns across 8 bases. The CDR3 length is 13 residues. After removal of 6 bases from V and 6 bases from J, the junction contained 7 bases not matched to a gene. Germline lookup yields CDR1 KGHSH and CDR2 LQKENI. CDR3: CASSPGQGVEQYV. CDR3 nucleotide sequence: TGTGCCAGCTCCCCCGGACAGGGAGTCGAGCAGTACGTC.

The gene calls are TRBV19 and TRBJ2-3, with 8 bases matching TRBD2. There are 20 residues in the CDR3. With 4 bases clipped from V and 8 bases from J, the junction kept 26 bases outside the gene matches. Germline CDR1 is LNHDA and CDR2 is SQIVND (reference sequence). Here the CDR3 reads CASSTLPAGDRTAPFGTQYF. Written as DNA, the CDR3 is TGTGCCAGTAGTACTCTGCCAGCGGGGGACCGGACCGCACCATTTGGTACGCAGTATTTT.

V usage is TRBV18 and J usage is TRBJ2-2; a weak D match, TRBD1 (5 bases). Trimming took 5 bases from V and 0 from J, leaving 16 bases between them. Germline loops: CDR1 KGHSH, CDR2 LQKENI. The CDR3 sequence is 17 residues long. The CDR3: CASSTGTRAPNTGELFF. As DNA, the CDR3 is TGTGCCAGCTCAACCGGAACCAGGGCCCCGAACACCGGGGAGCTGTTTTTT. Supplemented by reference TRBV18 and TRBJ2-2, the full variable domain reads NAGVMQNPRHLVRRRGQEARLRCSPMKGHSHVYWYRQLPEEGLKFMVYLQKENIIDESGMPKERFSAEFPKEGPSILRIQQVVRGDSAAYFCASSTGTRAPNTGELFFGEGSRLTVL.

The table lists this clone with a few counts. The CDR3 bases are TGTGCCAGCAGCCCCCGGGATCCCACCGGGGAGCTGTTTTTT. This gives the protein CASSPRDPTGELFF. The chain is built from TRBV5-4 and TRBJ2-2; possible D gene TRBD2, 5 bases. The germline gives CDR1 SGHNT, CDR2 YYREEE (reference sequence). V gave up 4 bases and J gave up 4 bases, with 11 bases separating them. This CDR3 spans 14 amino acids.

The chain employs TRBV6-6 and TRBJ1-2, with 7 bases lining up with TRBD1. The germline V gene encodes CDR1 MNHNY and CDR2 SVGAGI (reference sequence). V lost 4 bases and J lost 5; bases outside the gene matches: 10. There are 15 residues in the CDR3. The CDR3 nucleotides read TGTGCCAGCAGTTCACGACAGGGAGACATATATGGCTACACCTTC. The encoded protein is CASSSRQGDIYGYTF.

The CDR3 is CASSSLSQGLVNGYTF. CDR3 in DNA: TGTGCCAGCAGTTCCCTGTCCCAGGGGTTAGTAAACGGCTACACCTTC. The gene calls are TRBV6-5 and TRBJ1-2, with D possibly being TRBD1 (6 bases). This CDR3 is 16 amino acids long. V lost 4 bases, J lost 8 bases, and 23 bases lay in between. Germline CDR1 reads MNHEY; CDR2 reads SVGAGI.